This T cell receptor (beta chain) was recovered during a study of blood T cell repertoires in COVID-19. Study in general: Sites across the United States, Italy and Spain contributed samples from acute and convalescent COVID-19.

In terms of age and location, participants ranged from roughly 18 to 95 years and lived in about two dozen US areas. In the authors' methods: Amplification with reference gene primers provided the estimates of nucleated cell counts. The assay was immunoSEQ multiplex PCR, and TCRdb's table has in-frame clones only and misses some. For V, J and clone size, that table is used; D and trimming come from the DNA. The data show around 250,000 clones, around 86% seen once. V shed 3 bases, J shed 8 bases, and the junction held 12 bases outside the gene matches. The CDR3 is 14 amino acids. Looked up from germline, CDR1 is GTSNPN and CDR2 is SVGIG (reference sequence).

V and J are TRBV30 and TRBJ2-5; 7 bases align to TRBD1. Material: PBMCs or T cells enriched from blood (not recorded which). The TCR sequence derives from a man aged 18 to 30 who had recovered from COVID-19. The CDR3 loop is CAWRPGTAWKTQYF. In DNA, the CDR3 is TGTGCCTGGAGACCCGGGACAGCTTGGAAAACCCAGTACTTC.